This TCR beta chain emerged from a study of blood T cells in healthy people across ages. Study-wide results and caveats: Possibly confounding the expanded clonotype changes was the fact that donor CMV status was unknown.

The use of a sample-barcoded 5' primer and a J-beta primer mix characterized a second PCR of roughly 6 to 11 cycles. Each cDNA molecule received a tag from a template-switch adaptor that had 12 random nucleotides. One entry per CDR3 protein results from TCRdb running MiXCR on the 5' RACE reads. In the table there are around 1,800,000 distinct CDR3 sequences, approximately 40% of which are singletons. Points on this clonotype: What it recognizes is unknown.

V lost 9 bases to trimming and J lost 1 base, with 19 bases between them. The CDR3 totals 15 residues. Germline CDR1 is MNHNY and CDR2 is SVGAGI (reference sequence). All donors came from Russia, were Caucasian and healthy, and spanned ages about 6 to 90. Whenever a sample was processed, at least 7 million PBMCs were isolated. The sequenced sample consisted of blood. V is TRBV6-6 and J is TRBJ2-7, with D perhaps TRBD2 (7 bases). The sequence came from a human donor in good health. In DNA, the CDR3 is TGTGCCAGTAAACGGGGGGCCACAGAATCCTACGAGCAGTACTTC. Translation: CASKRGATESYEQYF.